This entry lists 14 T cell receptor beta chains sequenced from one sample in a study of beta chain features in type 1 diabetes. All of the isolated RNA was reverse transcribed, so expressed TCRB transcripts were sequenced. This table comes from immunoSEQ multiplex PCR, and its TCRdb copy is limited to in-frame clones, with some not included. The profile shows a few hundred thousand clones, over 13% of them singletons. Sequencing was carried out using naive CD4+ T cells from blood. These receptors came from a young woman in good health.

In its sample, this clone was seen a few times. This rearrangement joins TRBV11-3 to TRBJ2-1; 8 bases map to TRBD2. V lost 2 bases to trimming and J lost 5 bases; unmatched junction nucleotides: 5. The germline V gene has CDR1 SGHNT and CDR2 YENEEA. The CDR3 is made up of 15 amino acids. Written as DNA, the CDR3 is TGTGCCAGCAGCTTAACAGCGGGAGTAGACAATGAGCAGTTCTTC. Protein: CASSLTAGVDNEQFF.

The chain uses TRBV4-2 and TRBJ2-3, with D unclear. Trimming shortened V by 4 bases and J by 4 bases, and 15 bases separated the two germline ends. The CDR3 covers 15 residues. Looked up from germline, CDR1 is LGHNA and CDR2 is YNFKEQ. The CDR3 loop is CASSPPGQFSDTQYF. The CDR3, as DNA: TGTGCCAGCAGCCCGCCGGGTCAGTTTTCAGATACGCAGTATTTT.

This clone was counted a few times. At one end, the junction sequence differs from germline, possibly due to a read error. The chain couples TRBV29-1 to TRBJ2-1; 8 nucleotides line up with TRBD2. The CDR3 spans 14 residues. Per the germline V gene, CDR1 is SQVTM and CDR2 is ANQGSEA. CDR3 protein: CSVKGLVAYNEQFF. The CDR3 coding sequence is TGCAGCGTGAAGGGACTAGTTGCCTATAATGAGCAGTTCTTC.

This clone has more than one count but fewer than ten. This chain joins TRBV28 and TRBJ1-1; D is unclear. CDR3 length equals 15 residues. Trimming left V 5 bases short and J 6 bases short, with 19 bases between. Germline-derived CDR1 and CDR2 are MDHEN and SYDVKM. CDR3 amino acids: CASSGRHPPDAEAFF. The CDR3 bases are TGTGCCAGCAGTGGTAGACATCCTCCCGACGCTGAAGCTTTCTTT.

The rearrangement joins TRBV5-6 to TRBJ2-3; no definite D call. Germline CDR1 reads SGHDT; CDR2 reads YYEEEE. CDR3 size: 13 residues. Trimming stripped 0 bases from V and 4 bases from J, with 6 bases between. The CDR3 sequence is CASSLVVSDTQYF. The DNA for the CDR3 is TGTGCCAGCAGCTTGGTCGTCTCAGATACGCAGTATTTT.

The chain is built from TRBV7-3 and TRBJ1-1, with a tentative D call TRBD1 (5 bases). In germline, CDR1 is SGHTA, CDR2 FQGTGA. V lost 0 bases to trimming and J lost 5 bases, with 7 bases between them. The CDR3 extends over 13 amino acids. This chain's CDR3 is CASSLTAGTEAFF. The CDR3 coding sequence is TGTGCCAGCAGCTTAACGGCAGGGACTGAAGCTTTCTTT.

This clone came up a few times. The rearrangement joins TRBV5-1 to TRBJ2-1, with TRBD1 identical over 8 bases. The CDR3 consists of 17 residues. Germline CDR1 and CDR2: SGHRS and YFSETQ. Germline trimming cut 3 bases from V and 8 bases from J; bases unmatched to any gene: 16. This CDR3 reads CASSSPDYWTGFDEQFF. The DNA of the CDR3 is TGCGCCAGCAGCTCGCCGGACTACTGGACAGGGTTCGATGAGCAGTTCTTC.

This clone is a singleton in its sample. J is TRBJ2-1 and V is TRBV5-1, with TRBD1 matching 7 bases. The CDR3 extends over 15 amino acids. The germline CDR1 and CDR2 sequences are SGHRS and YFSETQ. After removal of 2 bases from V and 1 base from J, the junction contained 3 bases not matched to a gene. The CDR3 protein is CASSLQGNSYNEQFF. The CDR3 DNA is TGCGCCAGCAGCTTACAGGGGAATTCCTACAATGAGCAGTTCTTC.

A few counts support this clone. This CDR3 is CASSPSPGQGDEQYF. The CDR3 DNA follows: TGCGCCAGCAGCCCCTCGCCGGGACAGGGGGACGAGCAGTACTTC. The chain recombines TRBV4-3 with TRBJ2-7, with 11 bases aligning to TRBD1. V was pared by 4 bases and J by 5 bases, with 7 bases of the junction left unmatched. Germline loops: CDR1 LGHNA, CDR2 YSLEER. CDR3 length: 15 residues.

The chain couples TRBV30 to TRBJ2-3; tentative D call: TRBD2 (5 bases). CDR3 size: 13 residues. Germline CDR1 GTSNPN, CDR2 SVGIG (reference sequence). V shed 4 bases and J shed 2 bases, with 10 bases lying between them. CDR3 coding DNA: TGTGCCTGGAATGGGAGAAACACAGATACGCAGTATTTT. Translation: CAWNGRNTDTQYF.

The chain couples TRBV15 to TRBJ2-3; D may be TRBD1 (7 bases). V was clipped by 0 bases and J by 2 bases, with 9 bases between them. Germline-derived CDR1 and CDR2 are LNHNV and YYDKDF (reference sequence). The CDR3 has 15 amino acids. The CDR3 is CATSRDRGATDTQYF. The CDR3 nucleotides are TGTGCCACCAGCAGAGACAGGGGGGCCACAGATACGCAGTATTTT.

This sequence joins TRBV6-5 and TRBJ2-7; 8 bases are a match to TRBD2. Germline V CDR1 and CDR2: MNHEY, SVGAGI. This CDR3 has 13 residues. Germline trimming cut 2 bases from V and 6 bases from J; bases unmatched to any gene: 3. In nucleotides, the CDR3 is TGTGCCAGCAGTTACCAGCGGGAGACCGAGCAGTACTTC. Protein product: CASSYQRETEQYF.

The rearrangement uses TRBV7-2 and TRBJ1-1; a weak D match, TRBD1 (5 bases). The CDR3 is made up of 15 amino acids. The germline gives CDR1 SGHTA, CDR2 FQGNSA. Trimming removed 3 bases from V and 5 bases from J, with 16 bases in between. The CDR3 DNA reads as TGTGCCAGCAGCTTCGGAGGGACGGTTGAGACTGAAGCTTTCTTT. It translates to CASSFGGTVETEAFF.

This clone was observed a handful of times. The chain links TRBV29-1 to TRBJ1-1; the D gene is possibly TRBD1 (6 bases). The CDR3 runs 11 residues. V lost 4 bases and J 5 bases, leaving 8 bases between the germline ends. Germline CDR1 SQVTM, CDR2 ANQGSEA. The CDR3 region has the DNA TGCAGCGTTGGAGACAGGACTGAAGCTTTCTTT. Translation gives CSVGDRTEAFF.